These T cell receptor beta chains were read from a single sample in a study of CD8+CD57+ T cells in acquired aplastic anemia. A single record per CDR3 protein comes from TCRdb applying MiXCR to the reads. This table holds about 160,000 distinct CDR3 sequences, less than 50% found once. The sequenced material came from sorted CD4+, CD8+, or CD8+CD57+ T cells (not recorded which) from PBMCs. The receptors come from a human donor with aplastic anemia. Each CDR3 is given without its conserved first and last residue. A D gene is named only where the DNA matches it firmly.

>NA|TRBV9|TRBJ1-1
ASSGSGMNTEAF
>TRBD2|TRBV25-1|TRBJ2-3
ASSPTSGATDTQY
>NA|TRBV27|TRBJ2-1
ASSRTGSGYNEQF
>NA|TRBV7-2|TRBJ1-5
ASSFHREKGNQPQH
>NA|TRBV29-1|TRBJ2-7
SVGMVYEQY
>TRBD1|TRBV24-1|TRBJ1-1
ATSDFGTGGAF
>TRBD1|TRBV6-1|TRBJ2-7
ASSITTGTVFNEQY
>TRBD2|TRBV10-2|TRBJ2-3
ASLGHLAGGLDTQY
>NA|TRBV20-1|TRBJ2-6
SAPSSGANVLT
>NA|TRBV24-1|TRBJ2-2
ATSDGGLTGELF
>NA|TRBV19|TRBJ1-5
ASSISGLGEGGNQPQH
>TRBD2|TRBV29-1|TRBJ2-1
SVEAKTSGVYNEQF
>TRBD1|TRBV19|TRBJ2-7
ASSTGTGKKQY
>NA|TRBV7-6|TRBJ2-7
ASSLAFGTSYEQY
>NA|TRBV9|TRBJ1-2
ASSVGGEGYGYT
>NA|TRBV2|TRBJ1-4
ASRERRAMKEKLF
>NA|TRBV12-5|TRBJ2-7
ASGLAGHYEQY
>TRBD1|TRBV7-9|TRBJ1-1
ASSHRDREAF
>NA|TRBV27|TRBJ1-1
ASSLNPVPRDTEAF
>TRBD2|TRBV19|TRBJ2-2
ASSWASGSPGELF
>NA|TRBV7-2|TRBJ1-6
ASSPSPPDSPLH
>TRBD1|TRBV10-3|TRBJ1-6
AISESSRGVSPLH
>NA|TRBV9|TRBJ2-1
ASSVAITAGLGGGYEQF
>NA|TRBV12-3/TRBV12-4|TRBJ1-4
ASRFGQKPEKLF
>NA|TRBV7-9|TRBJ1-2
ASSFVQNYGYT
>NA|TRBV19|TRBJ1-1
AIKSGNTEAF
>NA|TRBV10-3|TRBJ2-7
AISDLDYEQY
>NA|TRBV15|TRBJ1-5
ATSLERAPNQPQH
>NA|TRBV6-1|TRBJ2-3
ASSWESDTQY
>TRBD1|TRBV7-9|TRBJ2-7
ASSSRDRVLVEQY
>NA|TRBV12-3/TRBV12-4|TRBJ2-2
ASSDPPPTGELF
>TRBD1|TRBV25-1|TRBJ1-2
ASSEYGADRGRNGYT
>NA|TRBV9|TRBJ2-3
ASSVGGRDTDTQY
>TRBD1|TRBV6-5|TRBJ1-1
ATVTGGTEAF
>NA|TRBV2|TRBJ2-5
ASSEAPKAGETQY
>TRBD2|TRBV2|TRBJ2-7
ARQSLRSGRAYEQY
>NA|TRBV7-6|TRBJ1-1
ASSLIDWDTEAF
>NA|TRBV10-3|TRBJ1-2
AIGGYT
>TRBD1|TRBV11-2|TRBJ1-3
ASSPRFTEGQGVNTIY
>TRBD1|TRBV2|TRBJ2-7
ASSRSGDRAHEQY
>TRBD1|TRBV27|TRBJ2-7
ASSGTGGGEQY
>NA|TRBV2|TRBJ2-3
ASRKSGLSTDTQY
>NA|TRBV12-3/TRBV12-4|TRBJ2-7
ASSSDGGGSWSEAGEQY
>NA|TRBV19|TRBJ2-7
ASSFGLSREQY
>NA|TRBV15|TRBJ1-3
ATSRGGTKAGNTIY
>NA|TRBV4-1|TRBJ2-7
ASSQGGGPNEQY
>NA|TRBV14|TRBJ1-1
ASSQARVTEAF
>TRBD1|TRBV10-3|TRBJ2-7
AIVNPGQGKYEQY
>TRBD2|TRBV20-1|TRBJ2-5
SAQAGEKETQY
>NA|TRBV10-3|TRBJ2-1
ASSSRDTKTYNEQF
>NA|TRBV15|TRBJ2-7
ATSPDIAYEQY
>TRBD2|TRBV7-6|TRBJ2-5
ASSVTSGGAWSQETQY
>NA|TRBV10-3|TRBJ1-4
AISQDSPATNEKLF
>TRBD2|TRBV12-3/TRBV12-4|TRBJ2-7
ASHPAGETEQY
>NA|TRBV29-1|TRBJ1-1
SADRDGQRNTEAF
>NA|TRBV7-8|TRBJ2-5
ASSLLFQGSETQY
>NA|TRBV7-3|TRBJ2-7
ASSLMSTGEQY
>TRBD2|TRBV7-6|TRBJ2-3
ASSVGGRALDTQY
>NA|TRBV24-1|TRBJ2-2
ATRRAGELF